The T cell receptor (beta chain) described here comes from a study of T cells in Graves' hyperthyroidism and ophthalmopathy. The J segment lost 1 base and the V segment lost 1 base, leaving 4 bases of the junction unmatched. The CDR3 contains 15 residues. CDR1 and CDR2 from the germline V gene are MGHRA and YSYEKL. This clonotype has a handful of counts. Researchers took RNA transcripts and amplified the TCR beta CDR3 regions from them. The HTBI set primed first-round TCR CDR3 RT-PCR. One entry per CDR3 protein results from TCRdb running MiXCR on the multiplex PCR reads. Of about 560,000 distinct CDR3 sequences in the sample, 16% were seen once. Fresh peripheral blood, 8 to 10 ml of it, supplied the PBMCs.

This chain connects TRBV4-1 to TRBJ2-7, with 7 bases aligning to TRBD1. The TCR sequence derives from a woman aged 18-29 years with Graves' hyperthyroidism. The sequenced sample consisted of blood. Here the CDR3 DNA reads TGCGCCAGCAGCCAAGCCCAGGGGGAGTCCTACGAGCAGTACTTC. It is translated as CASSQAQGESYEQYF.